A selection of T cell receptor beta chains follows, all from one sample in a study of blood T cell repertoires in COVID-19. Libraries were prepared by immunoSEQ multiplex PCR; TCRdb keeps only in-frame clonotypes and omits some of them. The table has around 200,000 clones, approximately 84% seen once. The source material was peripheral blood. The receptors here all came from a man aged 80 or over with acute or convalescent COVID-19. Each CDR3 is given with its conserved first and last residue. The D gene is left open where the match is weak. Only part of the rows carry a size: once, few, many, or a class if the clone is expanded.

v_gene	j_gene	d_gene	abundance	CDR3aa	CDR3nt
TRBV24-1	TRBJ2-1	TRBD2	few	CATSGEGISYNEQFF	TGTGCCACCAGTGGGGAGGGCATCTCCTACAATGAGCAGTTCTTC
TRBV6-5	TRBJ2-3	TRBD2	-	CASSYSTTSGWDTQYF	TGTGCCAGCAGTTACTCCACGACTAGCGGGTGGGATACGCAGTATTTT
TRBV30	TRBJ1-6	-	-	CACPRGRGSPLHF	TGTGCCTGCCCAAGGGGTCGTGGATCACCCCTCCACTTT
TRBV7-2	TRBJ1-6	-	-	CASSTTADNSPLHF	TGTGCCAGCAGTACGACAGCTGATAATTCACCCCTCCACTTT
TRBV30	TRBJ2-7	TRBD1	few	CAWSRTGNSYEQYF	TGTGCCTGGAGTAGGACAGGGAACTCCTACGAGCAGTACTTC
TRBV5-1	TRBJ2-3	TRBD1	-	CASSLTRTGVSTDTQYF	TGCGCCAGCAGCTTGACCAGGACAGGGGTTAGCACAGATACGCAGTATTTT
TRBV2	TRBJ1-1	TRBD1	-	CASSEWVGTGAFF	TGTGCCAGCAGTGAATGGGTAGGGACAGGAGCTTTCTTT
TRBV28	TRBJ1-6	TRBD1	-	CASLRQGIRNSPLHF	TGTGCCAGCCTAAGACAGGGGATTAGGAATTCACCCCTCCACTTT
TRBV24-1	TRBJ1-1	TRBD1	-	CATRGTGGANTEAFF	TGTGCCACCAGGGGGACAGGGGGCGCGAACACTGAAGCTTTCTTT
TRBV28	TRBJ1-2	TRBD1	-	CASSRPGQGTNGYTF	TGTGCCAGCAGTCGTCCGGGACAGGGTACCAATGGCTACACCTTC
TRBV9	TRBJ1-3	TRBD1	-	CASSGSGTGSGNTIYF	TGTGCCAGCAGCGGATCCGGGACAGGCTCTGGAAACACCATATATTTT
TRBV19	TRBJ1-2	-	-	CASSMNPGSYGYTF	TGTGCCAGTAGTATGAATCCAGGATCCTATGGCTACACCTTC
TRBV18	TRBJ1-2	-	-	CASSPPDRNYGYTF	TGTGCCAGCTCACCACCCGACAGGAACTATGGCTACACCTTC